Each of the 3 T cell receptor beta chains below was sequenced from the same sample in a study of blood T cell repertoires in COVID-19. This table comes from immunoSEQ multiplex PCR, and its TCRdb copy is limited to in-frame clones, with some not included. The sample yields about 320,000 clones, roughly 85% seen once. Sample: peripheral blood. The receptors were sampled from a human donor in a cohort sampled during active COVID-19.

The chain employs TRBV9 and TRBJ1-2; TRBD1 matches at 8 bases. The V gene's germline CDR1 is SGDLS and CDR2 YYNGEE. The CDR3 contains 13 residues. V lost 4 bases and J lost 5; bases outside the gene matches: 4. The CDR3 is CASSIGTGYGYTF. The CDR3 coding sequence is TGTGCCAGCAGCATAGGGACAGGTTATGGCTACACCTTC.

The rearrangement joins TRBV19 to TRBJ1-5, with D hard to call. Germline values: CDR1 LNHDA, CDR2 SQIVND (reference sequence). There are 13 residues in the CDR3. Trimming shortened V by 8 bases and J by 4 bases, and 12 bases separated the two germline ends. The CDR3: CASLGLLNQPQHF. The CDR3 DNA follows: TGTGCCAGTCTTGGACTTCTAAATCAGCCCCAGCATTTT.

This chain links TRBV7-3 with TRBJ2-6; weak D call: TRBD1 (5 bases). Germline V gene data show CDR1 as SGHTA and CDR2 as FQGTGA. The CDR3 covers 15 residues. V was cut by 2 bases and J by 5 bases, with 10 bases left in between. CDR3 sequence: CASSLGAGRANVLTF. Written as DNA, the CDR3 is TGTGCCAGCAGCTTAGGGGCCGGCAGGGCCAACGTCCTGACTTTC.